The rows below give T cell receptor beta chains drawn from one sample of a study of OX40 agonist ivuxolimab in advanced cancers. The data were produced by immunoSEQ multiplex PCR, yet TCRdb's version contains in-frame clones alone and is incomplete. The profile shows more than 75,000 clones, roughly 90% of them singletons. The sequencing used CD4+ or CD8+ T cells sorted from blood, collected in a trial of the OX40 agonist ivuxolimab. These receptors all come from an adult with an advanced solid tumor such as melanoma, head and neck, liver or kidney cancer. Both conserved end residues are part of each CDR3. The D gene is left open where the match is weak. Clone size, where shown, is once, few, many, or a class for clones that have expanded.

v_gene: TRBV15; j_gene: TRBJ2-2; abundance: -; d_gene: -; CDR3aa: CATSFLRNPPNELFF; CDR3nt: TGTGCCACCAGCTTCTTGCGGAACCCCCCTAATGAGCTGTTTTTT
v_gene: TRBV5-6; j_gene: TRBJ2-7; abundance: -; d_gene: -; CDR3aa: CASSLWDPYEQYF; CDR3nt: TGTGCCAGCAGCTTGTGGGATCCCTACGAGCAGTACTTC
v_gene: TRBV5-1; j_gene: TRBJ2-1; abundance: -; d_gene: -; CDR3aa: CASSPKTTQGIGNEQFF; CDR3nt: TGCGCCAGCAGCCCTAAAACGACACAGGGTATAGGGAATGAGCAGTTCTTC
v_gene: TRBV7-2; j_gene: TRBJ2-4; abundance: -; d_gene: TRBD1; CDR3aa: CASSSGTGLNIQYF; CDR3nt: TGTGCCAGCAGCTCCGGGACAGGATTAAACATTCAGTACTTC
v_gene: TRBV18; j_gene: TRBJ2-1; abundance: -; d_gene: -; CDR3aa: CASSPPARTSYNEQFF; CDR3nt: TGTGCCAGCTCACCACCGGCTAGGACCTCCTACAATGAGCAGTTCTTC
v_gene: TRBV19; j_gene: TRBJ1-2; abundance: -; d_gene: -; CDR3aa: CASSIKDNYGYTF; CDR3nt: TGTGCCAGTAGTATCAAGGATAACTATGGCTACACCTTC
v_gene: TRBV6-5; j_gene: TRBJ2-6; abundance: -; d_gene: TRBD1; CDR3aa: CASSFQTGTGANVLTF; CDR3nt: TGTGCCAGCAGTTTCCAGACAGGGACTGGGGCCAACGTCCTGACTTTC
v_gene: TRBV7-9; j_gene: TRBJ2-3; abundance: once; d_gene: -; CDR3aa: CASSWEVSTDTQYF; CDR3nt: TGTGCCAGCAGCTGGGAGGTGAGCACAGATACGCAGTATTTT
v_gene: TRBV6-5; j_gene: TRBJ2-7; abundance: once; d_gene: TRBD2; CDR3aa: CASRSGTSGRGEQYF; CDR3nt: TGTGCCAGCAGGTCCGGGACTAGCGGGAGGGGCGAGCAGTACTTC
v_gene: TRBV25-1; j_gene: TRBJ1-1; abundance: once; d_gene: -; CDR3aa: CASSELGGAEAFF; CDR3nt: TGTGCCAGCAGTGAACTGGGGGGTGCTGAAGCTTTCTTT
v_gene: TRBV4-1; j_gene: TRBJ2-3; abundance: -; d_gene: -; CDR3aa: CASSQGRSRVLADTQYF; CDR3nt: TGCGCCAGCAGCCAAGGGAGGTCTAGGGTCCTTGCAGATACGCAGTATTTT
v_gene: TRBV5-4; j_gene: TRBJ1-1; abundance: few; d_gene: TRBD1; CDR3aa: CASSFYRGPSNTEAFF; CDR3nt: TGTGCCAGCAGCTTCTACAGGGGGCCTTCGAACACTGAAGCTTTCTTT
v_gene: TRBV7-2; j_gene: TRBJ2-7; abundance: -; d_gene: TRBD2; CDR3aa: CASSLAGLVGEQYF; CDR3nt: TGTGCCAGCAGCTTAGCCGGACTAGTTGGCGAGCAGTACTTC
v_gene: TRBV25-1; j_gene: TRBJ1-1; abundance: -; d_gene: -; CDR3aa: CASSESRGMNTEAFF; CDR3nt: TGTGCCAGCAGTGAATCCCGGGGCATGAACACTGAAGCTTTCTTT
v_gene: TRBV20-1; j_gene: TRBJ2-7; abundance: -; d_gene: -; CDR3aa: CSARGGYEQYF; CDR3nt: TGCAGTGCTAGAGGGGGCTACGAGCAGTACTTC
v_gene: TRBV2; j_gene: TRBJ2-1; abundance: -; d_gene: TRBD2; CDR3aa: CASRLAGSLDEQFF; CDR3nt: TGTGCCAGTAGACTAGCGGGATCTCTCGATGAGCAGTTCTTC
v_gene: TRBV5-1; j_gene: TRBJ2-2; abundance: -; d_gene: -; CDR3aa: CASNENGGTGELFF; CDR3nt: TGCGCCAGCAATGAAAACGGGGGCACCGGGGAGCTGTTTTTT
v_gene: TRBV19; j_gene: TRBJ2-1; abundance: -; d_gene: TRBD2; CDR3aa: CASSIDLLAVIPSSYNEQFF; CDR3nt: TGTGCCAGTAGTATAGACCTACTAGCGGTAATACCGAGCTCCTACAATGAGCAGTTCTTC
v_gene: TRBV7-2; j_gene: TRBJ2-7; abundance: -; d_gene: -; CDR3aa: CASSLEVRWSYEQYF; CDR3nt: TGTGCCAGCAGCTTAGAAGTTCGCTGGTCCTACGAGCAGTACTTC
v_gene: TRBV12-5; j_gene: TRBJ2-1; abundance: -; d_gene: -; CDR3aa: CASGLVETGYNEQFF; CDR3nt: TGTGCTAGTGGTTTGGTAGAAACAGGGTACAATGAGCAGTTCTTC
v_gene: TRBV9; j_gene: TRBJ1-5; abundance: -; d_gene: -; CDR3aa: CASSVASSGQPQHF; CDR3nt: TGTGCCAGCAGCGTAGCGTCGTCGGGTCAGCCCCAGCATTTT
v_gene: TRBV5-6; j_gene: TRBJ2-5; abundance: -; d_gene: TRBD1; CDR3aa: CASSLWTGGGETQYF; CDR3nt: TGTGCCAGCAGCTTGTGGACAGGGGGCGGGGAGACCCAGTACTTC
v_gene: TRBV9; j_gene: TRBJ2-1; abundance: -; d_gene: TRBD1; CDR3aa: CASSDETGGLYNEQFF; CDR3nt: TGTGCCAGCAGCGACGAGACAGGGGGTTTGTACAATGAGCAGTTCTTC